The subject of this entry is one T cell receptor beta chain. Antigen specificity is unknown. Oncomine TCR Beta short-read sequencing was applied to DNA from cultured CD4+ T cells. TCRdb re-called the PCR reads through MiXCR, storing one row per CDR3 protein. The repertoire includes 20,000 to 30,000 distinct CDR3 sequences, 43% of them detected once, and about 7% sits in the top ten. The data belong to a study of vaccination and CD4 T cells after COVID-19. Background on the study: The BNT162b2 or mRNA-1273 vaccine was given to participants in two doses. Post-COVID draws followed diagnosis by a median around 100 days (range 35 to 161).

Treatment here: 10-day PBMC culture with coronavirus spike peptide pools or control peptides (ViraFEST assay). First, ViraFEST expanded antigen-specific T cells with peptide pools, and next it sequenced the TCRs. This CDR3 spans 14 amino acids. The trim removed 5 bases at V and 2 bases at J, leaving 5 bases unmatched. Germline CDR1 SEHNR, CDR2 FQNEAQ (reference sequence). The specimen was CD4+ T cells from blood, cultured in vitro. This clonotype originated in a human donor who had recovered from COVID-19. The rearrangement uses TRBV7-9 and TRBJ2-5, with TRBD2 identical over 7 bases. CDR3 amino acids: CASSHPGLQETQYF. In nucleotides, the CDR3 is TGTGCCAGCAGCCACCCGGGACTACAAGAGACCCAGTACTTC.